A single sample is the source of the 27 T cell receptor beta chains below, sequenced in a study of beta chain features in type 1 diabetes. The study's findings and limits: People with Type 1 diabetes carried modestly yet significantly shorter TCRB CDR3s in all four CD4+ subsets.

Expressed TCRB transcripts got sequenced, as all isolated RNA was reverse transcribed. Here immunoSEQ multiplex PCR was the method, and the copy in TCRdb shows in-frame clones only, minus some. Among approximately 260,000 clones listed, 20% were seen once. These receptors' antigens are unknown. Sequencing used naive CD4+ T cells from blood. The receptor set was obtained from a woman in her forties with type 1 diabetes.

V gene TRBV4-2 combines with J gene TRBJ2-5; a possible D gene is TRBD1 (6 bases). Germline V gene lookup returns CDR1 LGHNA and CDR2 YNFKEQ. This CDR3 region has 14 residues. Between the trimmed V and J ends, which lost 2 bases and 1 base, there was a span of 8 bases. The CDR3 loop is CASSQQGSQETQYF. CDR3 bases: TGTGCCAGCAGCCAACAGGGGAGCCAAGAGACCCAGTACTTC.

The rearrangement links TRBV28 to TRBJ2-7; 9 nucleotides agree with TRBD1. The V segment lost 3 bases and the J segment 3 bases; nucleotides outside the gene matches: 3. Germline V gene data show CDR1 as MDHEN and CDR2 as SYDVKM. The CDR3 sequence is 14 residues long. DNA for the CDR3: TGTGCCAGCAGTTTCCCGGGACAGGGCTACGAGCAGTACTTC. Residues: CASSFPGQGYEQYF.

This sequence joins TRBV6-1 and TRBJ1-5; D possibly corresponds to TRBD1 (5 bases). The ends were cut back, 4 bases at V and 8 bases at J, with 9 bases in the middle. CDR1 is MNHNS, CDR2 SASEGT, per germline. The CDR3 has 12 amino acids. CDR3 DNA sequence: TGTGCCAGCAGTGGGGGCAAAAAGCCCCAGCATTTT. It codes for CASSGGKKPQHF.

The CDR3 DNA is TGCGCCAGCAGCCACCCAGGGGGCGGCTATGGCTACACCTTC. It codes for CASSHPGGGYGYTF. This chain links TRBV4-3 with TRBJ1-2; 8 bases map to TRBD1. V was clipped by 3 bases and J by 4 bases; unmatched bases: 4. CDR1 and CDR2 (germline): LGHNA, YSLEER. CDR3 length equals 14 residues.

This clone was observed a single time. V and J are TRBV18 and TRBJ1-2; 8 bases are a match to TRBD1. This CDR3 is built from 13 residues. V shed 4 bases, J shed 2 bases, and the junction held 0 bases outside the gene matches. Germline CDR1 and CDR2: KGHSH and LQKENI. The CDR3 DNA follows: TGTGCCAGCTCACGGACAGGGAACTATGGCTACACCTTC. Its translation: CASSRTGNYGYTF.

This clone appeared a few times. This chain links TRBV11-3 with TRBJ2-2, with 8 bases that match TRBD1. This CDR3 comprises 13 residues. The germline CDR1 and CDR2 sequences are SGHNT and YENEEA. V gave up 9 bases and J gave up 7 bases; unmatched junction bases: 7. The chain's CDR3 is CASSDRVVGELFF. Written as DNA, the CDR3 is TGTGCCAGTTCGGACAGGGTGGTCGGGGAGCTGTTTTTT. The full variable domain, its missing parts supplied by reference TRBV11-3 and TRBJ2-2, is EAGVVQSPRYKIIEKKQPVAFWCNPISGHNTLYWYLQNLGQGPELLIRYENEEAVDDSQLPKDRFSAERLKGVDSTLKIQPAELGDSAVYLCASSDRVVGELFFGEGSRLTVL.

This clone was seen more than once but under ten times. CDR3 coding DNA: TGTGCCAGCAGTTCACAGGCAGGGTTCAATGAGCAGTTCTTC. Encoded protein: CASSSQAGFNEQFF. J is TRBJ2-1 and V is TRBV27, with D possibly TRBD1 on 5 matching bases. V shed 4 bases and J shed 6 bases, with 13 bases lying between them. Germline CDR1 reads MNHEY; CDR2 reads SMNVEV (reference sequence). This CDR3 is built from 14 residues.

J is TRBJ2-2 and V is TRBV5-1; 11 bases are a match to TRBD2. Germline V gene sequence: CDR1 SGHRS, CDR2 YFSETQ. V shed 4 bases, J shed 4 bases, and the junction held 6 bases outside the gene matches. The CDR3 runs 16 residues. The CDR3 DNA reads as TGCGCCAGCAGCATCACTAGCGGGAGCGCCACCGGGGAGCTGTTTTTT. Translating gives CASSITSGSATGELFF.

This clone was seen more than once but under ten times. CDR3 region: CASSLRGPSTDTQYF. DNA of the CDR3: TGTGCCAGCAGCTTGAGAGGTCCTAGCACAGATACGCAGTATTTT. This chain links TRBV5-4 with TRBJ2-3; unclear D gene. The CDR3 contains 15 residues. Per germline, CDR1 SGHNT and CDR2 YYREEE (reference sequence). V was cut by 1 base and J by 0 bases, with 9 bases left in between.

This sequence joins TRBV5-4 and TRBJ2-5, with 10 bases identical to TRBD2. CDR1 SGHNT and CDR2 YYREEE come from the germline V gene (reference sequence). Trimming took 0 bases from V and 5 from J; bases not matched to a gene: 4. CDR3 length equals 15 residues. The chain's CDR3 is CASSLVLAGVETQYF. The CDR3 DNA reads as TGTGCCAGCAGCTTGGTCCTAGCGGGAGTGGAGACCCAGTACTTC.

This clone was observed a few times. The chain has TRBV30 and TRBJ2-7; 11 nucleotides agree with TRBD2. The V segment lost 2 bases and the J segment 2 bases; nucleotides outside the gene matches: 5. Germline V CDR1 and CDR2: GTSNPN, SVGIG (reference sequence). The CDR3 spans 15 residues. The CDR3 nucleotides read TGTGCCTGGAGTCTAGCGGGAGGAAGCGCCTACGAGCAGTACTTC. It translates to CAWSLAGGSAYEQYF.

A few counts support this clone. The V call is TRBV9, the J call TRBJ1-1; no clear D. Germline V gene data show CDR1 as SGDLS and CDR2 as YYNGEE. The CDR3 sequence is 13 residues long. Trimming pared 0 bases from V and 4 bases from J, leaving 7 bases between. CDR3 coding DNA: TGTGCCAGCAGCGTAGGGCCTTCCACTGAAGCTTTCTTT. Amino acid sequence: CASSVGPSTEAFF.

This clone was seen only a few times. The rearrangement joins TRBV25-1 to TRBJ1-5, with TRBD1 as a possible D gene (5 bases). Trimming took off 9 bases at V and 0 bases at J, with 9 bases between the two ends. The CDR3 is 13 amino acids. Germline CDR1 reads MGHDK; CDR2 reads SYGVNS. DNA of the CDR3: TGTGCCAGTGCCGACAGTAGCAATCAGCCCCAGCATTTT. Residues: CASADSSNQPQHF.

Here the CDR3 DNA reads TGTGCCAGCAGTAGTGGGGGCACTGGGGCCAACGTCCTGACTTTC. Protein sequence: CASSSGGTGANVLTF. This chain connects TRBV5-6 to TRBJ2-6; possible D gene TRBD1, 6 bases. Per germline, CDR1 SGHDT and CDR2 YYEEEE. The CDR3 has 15 residues. The germline V and J ends were trimmed by 5 bases and 2 bases, with 11 bases remaining between them.

This clone was recorded a few times. V and J are TRBV7-9 and TRBJ2-4; TRBD2 might be the D (6 bases). This CDR3 has 14 residues. Between the trimmed V and J ends, which lost 5 bases and 7 bases, there was a span of 15 bases. CDR1 and CDR2 (germline): SEHNR, FQNEAQ (reference sequence). This chain's CDR3 is CASSTGLPGNIQYF. DNA of the CDR3: TGTGCCAGCAGCACGGGACTCCCAGGCAACATTCAGTACTTC.

This clone was counted only a few times. The chain has TRBV9 and TRBJ2-5; 7 positions agree with TRBD1. The germline V gene has CDR1 SGDLS and CDR2 YYNGEE. V lost 4 bases, J lost 1 base, and 4 bases stayed unmatched. The CDR3 runs 14 residues. CDR3 amino acids: CASSFGTAQETQYF. The CDR3 DNA follows: TGTGCCAGCAGCTTCGGGACAGCCCAAGAGACCCAGTACTTC.

This clone was recorded a few times. The rearrangement links TRBV25-1 to TRBJ1-6, with 9 bases matching TRBD1. Germline V gene lookup returns CDR1 MGHDK and CDR2 SYGVNS. This CDR3 has 15 residues. The ends lost 10 bases at V and 6 bases at J; junction bases unmatched: 10. The CDR3 DNA is TGTGCCACCTCTGCGTACAGGGGGCCTAATTCACCCCTCCACTTT. It codes for CATSAYRGPNSPLHF.

This clone showed up just a few times. V gene TRBV5-4 combines with J gene TRBJ2-4, with 7 positions matching TRBD1. V trimming: 2 bases; J trimming: 6 bases; junction bases outside the gene matches: 8. Per the germline V gene, CDR1 is SGHNT and CDR2 is YYREEE (reference sequence). This CDR3 contains 15 residues. As DNA, the CDR3 is TGTGCCAGCAGCTTCGGGAACAGGGGTGGAAACATTCAGTACTTC. Translating gives CASSFGNRGGNIQYF. Full variable domain (rest looked up from reference TRBV5-4 and TRBJ2-4): ETGVTQSPTHLIKTRGQQVTLRCSSQSGHNTVSWYQQALGQGPQFIFQYYREEENGRGNFPPRFSGLQFPNYSSELNVNALELDDSALYLCASSFGNRGGNIQYFGAGTRLSVL.

This clone was detected a few times. V is TRBV7-9 and J is TRBJ1-1, with a tentative D call TRBD1 (6 bases). Germline-derived CDR1 and CDR2 are SEHNR and FQNEAQ (reference sequence). There are 14 residues in the CDR3. The V and J ends lost 2 bases and 4 bases respectively, with 11 bases between them. Written as DNA, the CDR3 is TGTGCCAGCAGCTTACCGACAGGAGGCACTGAAGCTTTCTTT. This codes for CASSLPTGGTEAFF.

CDR3 DNA sequence: TGCGCCAGCAGCCAGGCTACAGGGGGGCACACTGAAGCTTTCTTT. Its protein is CASSQATGGHTEAFF. The chain recombines TRBV4-3 with TRBJ1-1; the match to TRBD1 covers 8 bases. V shed 3 bases and J 3 bases; nucleotides not matched to a gene: 6. Germline assignment: CDR1 LGHNA and CDR2 YSLEER. The CDR3 is made up of 15 amino acids.

There are a few counts of this clone. The chain links TRBV7-9 to TRBJ2-1, with D tentatively TRBD1 (5 bases). Trimming cost V 1 base and J 5 bases, with 9 bases left between them. The germline CDR1 and CDR2 sequences are SEHNR and FQNEAQ (reference sequence). The CDR3 runs to 14 residues. The CDR3 here is CASSLDWGHNEQFF. CDR3 DNA: TGTGCCAGCAGCTTAGATTGGGGCCACAATGAGCAGTTCTTC.

The rearrangement links TRBV7-9 to TRBJ2-5; 9 bases map to TRBD1. Trimming removed 5 bases from V and 5 bases from J; junction bases left unmatched: 3. CDR3 length equals 13 residues. CDR1 and CDR2 from the germline V gene are SEHNR and FQNEAQ (reference sequence). CDR3 amino acids: CASSRDRAETQYF. CDR3 bases: TGTGCCAGCAGCCGGGACAGGGCGGAGACCCAGTACTTC. The full variable domain, rest sourced from reference TRBV7-9 and TRBJ2-5, is DTGVSQNPRHKITKRGQNVTFRCDPISEHNRLYWYRQTLGQGPEFLTYFQNEAQLEKSRLLSDRFSAERPKGSFSTLEIQRTEQGDSAMYLCASSRDRAETQYFGPGTRLLVL.

This clone was picked up a small number of times. The rearrangement joins TRBV19 to TRBJ2-2, with 10 bases matching TRBD1. Germline V gene lookup returns CDR1 LNHDA and CDR2 SQIVND (reference sequence). Unmatched junction bases numbered 3, after V lost 6 bases and J lost 2 bases. The CDR3 covers 15 residues. The chain's CDR3 is CASSRTGGNTGELFF. The CDR3 nucleotides read TGTGCCAGTAGCCGGACAGGGGGTAACACCGGGGAGCTGTTTTTT.

A few counts support this clone. This CDR3 is also generated by other DNA sequences in the sample. This rearrangement joins TRBV30 to TRBJ2-1; D is ambiguous. Germline lookup yields CDR1 GTSNPN and CDR2 SVGIG (reference sequence). The CDR3 covers 11 residues. The V gene lost 3 bases and the J gene lost 4 bases, with 4 bases spanning the gap. CDR3 in amino acids: CAWRSYNEQFF. In DNA form, the CDR3 reads TGTGCCTGGAGGTCATACAATGAGCAGTTCTTC.

This clone was counted only a few times. The chain recombines TRBV5-4 with TRBJ1-2; TRBD1 aligns across 8 bases. CDR1 SGHNT and CDR2 YYREEE come from the germline V gene (reference sequence). J was trimmed by 4 bases and V by 7 bases; bases with no gene match: 12. The CDR3 contains 15 residues. The CDR3 spells CASVTRDRLPYGYTF. The CDR3 DNA is TGTGCCAGCGTCACACGGGACAGGCTACCCTATGGCTACACCTTC.

A few counts support this clone. V and J are TRBV30 and TRBJ1-4, with TRBD1 matching over 11 bases. The CDR3 contains 15 residues. V lost 2 bases, J lost 8 bases, and 7 bases stayed unmatched. Germline-derived CDR1 and CDR2 are GTSNPN and SVGIG (reference sequence). CDR3 bases: TGTGCCTGGAGTCCCCTGGACAGGGGGCAAGAAAAACTGTTTTTT. Its protein product is CAWSPLDRGQEKLFF.

This clone was picked up a small number of times. The chain links TRBV9 to TRBJ2-7, with 7 bases identical to TRBD1. Trimming at V came to 4 bases and at J to 4 bases, leaving 11 bases not matched to a gene. Germline V gene sequence: CDR1 SGDLS, CDR2 YYNGEE. This CDR3 contains 15 residues. The CDR3 sequence is CASSPTGTARYEQYF. The CDR3, as DNA: TGTGCCAGCAGCCCCACCGGGACAGCCCGGTACGAGCAGTACTTC.